This section outlines one T cell receptor (beta chain) sequence together with its context. Its antigen remains undetermined. Base qualities were left out, and no much larger clone turns up one base away. The data were taken from a study of breast tumors, draining lymph nodes, adjacent tissues (TCRdb year 2016). Concerning the study at large: The study compared TCR beta repertoires across tumor, adjacent nontumor tissue and axillary lymph nodes from breast cancer patients. The study was designed to assess the relationships and possible T-cell exchange between tumor, surrounding tissue and draining lymph node repertoires in human breast cancer. Study-wide findings and limitations: The data were considered consistent with the idea that most tumor T cells come from the lymph node and then expand in tumor tissue. In luminal-like breast cancer, tumor and nontumor tissue repertoires resembled each other significantly more than in basal-like breast cancer. The conclusion that tumor T cells originate in lymph nodes was presented as consistent with a hypothesis rather than as directly demonstrated. Tumor T-cell repertoires showed less diversity than lymph node repertoires and more diversity than nontumor tissue repertoires, and tumor T-cell repertoires showed preferential V and J gene usage.

TCRdb names Illumina HiSeq 2000 as the instrument used. TCR beta chain libraries were generated by multiplex PCR amplification. High-throughput sequencing was used to analyze the amplified TCR beta chain products. TCRdb reworked the public reads: Q25 trimming with fastp, MiXCR clone assembly, productive beta chains retained. Each entry merges the rows of one CDR3 protein and shows their most common DNA and genes. This sample has 25,000 or so distinct CDR3 sequences in its table, and approximately 63% of those were observed once. The ten largest make up roughly a quarter of the sample. Adjacent samples were composed of nontumor breast tissue surrounding the tumor. The source is a female donor with breast cancer. Some clones in this sample may be carry-over from other donors' samples. The sequenced material came from tumor-adjacent breast tissue.

Here is the DNA: TGTGCCAGCAGCCGTGAAGACTACAATGAGCAGTTCTTC. This gives the protein CASSREDYNEQFF. Here the chain combines TRBV7-9 and TRBJ2-1; no D gene is confidently identified. Taken from the germline V gene (reference sequence), the CDR1 and CDR2 loops are SEHNR and FQNEAQ. V loses 5 bases, J loses 3 bases, and the germline ends lie 8 bases apart. From the cysteine through the phenylalanine, the CDR3 covers 13 amino acids. Kept here is only the CDR3 DNA, which spans 39 bases and is read in frame from base 1.